Listed below are T cell receptor beta chains from one sample, sequenced in a study of blood T cell repertoires in COVID-19. TCRdb's copy holds only in-frame clones and misses some; the assay was immunoSEQ multiplex PCR. The table includes about 300,000 clones, 70% to 90% detected once. The sequenced sample was peripheral blood. The receptors here all came from a man aged 18-30 years with active or convalescent COVID-19. The CDR3 runs from the conserved cysteine through the conserved F or W.

v_call: TRBV10-3; cdr3_length: 15; j_call: TRBJ1-2; cdr3_aa: CAISESRGTGDGYTF
v_call: TRBV4-2; cdr3_length: 15; j_call: TRBJ2-1; cdr3_aa: CASSQPSGGYNEQFF
v_call: TRBV4-1; cdr3_length: 16; j_call: TRBJ2-5; cdr3_aa: CASSQGFSGGQETQYF
v_call: TRBV4-1; cdr3_length: 18; j_call: TRBJ2-6; cdr3_aa: CASSQAGTGGTGANVLTF
v_call: TRBV10-3; cdr3_length: 14; j_call: TRBJ2-3; cdr3_aa: CAISLGLATDTQYF
v_call: TRBV18; cdr3_length: 16; j_call: TRBJ2-2; cdr3_aa: CASSQQGGSGTGELFF
v_call: TRBV7-2; cdr3_length: 15; j_call: TRBJ2-5; cdr3_aa: CASSSRDRVTETQYF
v_call: TRBV6-5; cdr3_length: 14; j_call: TRBJ1-1; cdr3_aa: CASTYQGASTEAFF
v_call: TRBV6-5; cdr3_length: 14; j_call: TRBJ1-2; cdr3_aa: CASSPTAGFYGYTF
v_call: TRBV5-5; cdr3_length: 15; j_call: TRBJ1-2; cdr3_aa: CASSLRTVPNYGYTF
v_call: TRBV5-4; cdr3_length: 16; j_call: TRBJ2-3; cdr3_aa: CASSYRLADITDTQYF
v_call: TRBV9; cdr3_length: 15; j_call: TRBJ2-3; cdr3_aa: CASSGGTGSTDTQYF
v_call: TRBV9; cdr3_length: 17; j_call: TRBJ2-3; cdr3_aa: CASSEEWGTSFSDTQYF
v_call: TRBV28; cdr3_length: 12; j_call: TRBJ1-2; cdr3_aa: CATTDRGDGYTF
v_call: TRBV9; cdr3_length: 16; j_call: TRBJ1-1; cdr3_aa: CASSGDLRQGGTEAFF
v_call: TRBV2; cdr3_length: 16; j_call: TRBJ2-7; cdr3_aa: CASSEASAAITYEQYF
v_call: TRBV9; cdr3_length: 14; j_call: TRBJ1-5; cdr3_aa: CASSAGQGYQPQHF
v_call: TRBV12-3/TRBV12-4; cdr3_length: 12; j_call: TRBJ1-3; cdr3_aa: CASSGQGDTIYF
v_call: TRBV27; cdr3_length: 15; j_call: TRBJ1-6; cdr3_aa: CASSLRGLGYYPLHF
v_call: TRBV7-9; cdr3_length: 16; j_call: TRBJ2-2; cdr3_aa: CASSINIWPHTGELFF
v_call: TRBV5-4; cdr3_length: 16; j_call: TRBJ2-5; cdr3_aa: CASSKLQMDRKETQYF
v_call: TRBV6-2/TRBV6-3; cdr3_length: 15; j_call: TRBJ1-1; cdr3_aa: CASSYSAGAMVGAFF
v_call: TRBV15; cdr3_length: 14; j_call: TRBJ2-1; cdr3_aa: CATSVSDRDYEQFF
v_call: TRBV5-1; cdr3_length: 14; j_call: TRBJ2-4; cdr3_aa: CASSSQGAGNIQYF
v_call: TRBV6-2/TRBV6-3; cdr3_length: 14; j_call: TRBJ1-1; cdr3_aa: CASSYWQLNTEAFF
v_call: TRBV9; cdr3_length: 13; j_call: TRBJ2-7; cdr3_aa: CASSGPRGYEQYF
v_call: TRBV10-1; cdr3_length: 13; j_call: TRBJ1-2; cdr3_aa: CASSEDRSYGYTF
v_call: TRBV7-6; cdr3_length: 16; j_call: TRBJ2-1; cdr3_aa: CASSLVQGGQGNEQFF
v_call: TRBV24-1; cdr3_length: 12; j_call: TRBJ1-2; cdr3_aa: CATSDIGGGYTF
v_call: TRBV19; cdr3_length: 12; j_call: TRBJ1-1; cdr3_aa: CASSIGHGEAFF
v_call: TRBV2; cdr3_length: 15; j_call: TRBJ2-2; cdr3_aa: CASSARTGNTGELFF
v_call: TRBV5-4; cdr3_length: 15; j_call: TRBJ2-3; cdr3_aa: CASSLEGLVTDTQYF
v_call: TRBV12-3/TRBV12-4; cdr3_length: 13; j_call: TRBJ2-5; cdr3_aa: CASFRGQGETQYF
v_call: TRBV5-4; cdr3_length: 15; j_call: TRBJ1-6; cdr3_aa: CASRDRGSSNSPLHF
v_call: TRBV7-8; cdr3_length: 15; j_call: TRBJ1-5; cdr3_aa: CASSLETGLNQPQHF
v_call: TRBV7-9; cdr3_length: 16; j_call: TRBJ1-5; cdr3_aa: CASSFIRGRLNQPQHF
v_call: TRBV27; cdr3_length: 17; j_call: TRBJ2-7; cdr3_aa: CASSLYGAQTLTYEQYF
v_call: TRBV4-3; cdr3_length: 17; j_call: TRBJ2-1; cdr3_aa: CASSRGLAGGQYNEQFF
v_call: TRBV7-9; cdr3_length: 15; j_call: TRBJ1-3; cdr3_aa: CASSPDRTSGNTIYF
v_call: TRBV2; cdr3_length: 13; j_call: TRBJ2-5; cdr3_aa: CASRSTGLETQYF
v_call: TRBV7-2; cdr3_length: 16; j_call: TRBJ1-2; cdr3_aa: CASSSTRTGQGYGYTF
v_call: TRBV11-2; cdr3_length: 15; j_call: TRBJ1-4; cdr3_aa: CASRIGASTNEKLFF
v_call: TRBV7-9; cdr3_length: 14; j_call: TRBJ1-2; cdr3_aa: CASSLGQNNYGYTF
v_call: TRBV15; cdr3_length: 13; j_call: TRBJ1-1; cdr3_aa: CATSSLKYTEAFF
v_call: TRBV5-4; cdr3_length: 13; j_call: TRBJ2-1; cdr3_aa: CASSADLNNEQFF
v_call: TRBV24-1; cdr3_length: 14; j_call: TRBJ2-3; cdr3_aa: CATSGGVGTDTQYF
v_call: TRBV29-1; cdr3_length: 17; j_call: TRBJ1-5; cdr3_aa: CSVLLPLMEGGTQPQHF
v_call: TRBV11-2; cdr3_length: 13; j_call: TRBJ2-1; cdr3_aa: CASSLGSRNEQFF
v_call: TRBV6-1; cdr3_length: 14; j_call: TRBJ1-3; cdr3_aa: CASSPQGYGNTIYF
v_call: TRBV3-1/TRBV3-2; cdr3_length: 15; j_call: TRBJ2-1; cdr3_aa: CASSQDLSSYNEQFF
v_call: TRBV13; cdr3_length: 12; j_call: TRBJ2-5; cdr3_aa: CASSLGRETQYF